The 29 T cell receptor beta chains given below trace back to one sample, sequenced in a study of blood T cell repertoires in COVID-19. Here immunoSEQ multiplex PCR was the method, and the copy in TCRdb shows in-frame clones only, minus some. In the table there are tens of thousands of clones, 89% of which are singletons. Sample: peripheral blood. These receptors all stem from a woman aged 60-70 years with active COVID-19.

V and J are TRBV6-6 and TRBJ2-1; D may be TRBD1 (5 bases). The length of the CDR3 is 14 residues. V lost 4 bases and J 3 bases, leaving 10 bases between the germline ends. Germline V CDR1 and CDR2: MNHNY, SVGAGI (reference sequence). Here the CDR3 DNA reads TGTGCCAGCAGTTTCCCAGGGATCTACAATGAGCAGTTCTTC. Encoded protein: CASSFPGIYNEQFF.

The chain uses TRBV10-3 and TRBJ1-3, with 7 bases matching TRBD1. Germline CDR1 reads ENHRY; CDR2 reads SYGVKD. Germline trimming cut 4 bases from V and 8 bases from J; bases unmatched to any gene: 11. The CDR3 totals 15 residues. The CDR3 is CAISAQGQGGYTIYF. In nucleotides, the CDR3 is TGTGCCATCAGTGCCCAAGGTCAGGGGGGATACACCATATATTTT.

The rearrangement links TRBV5-4 to TRBJ2-1, with 11 nucleotides matching TRBD2. The V gene's germline CDR1 is SGHNT and CDR2 YYREEE (reference sequence). The ends lost 2 bases at V and 5 bases at J; junction bases unmatched: 3. The CDR3 runs to 15 residues. The CDR3 DNA follows: TGTGCCAGCAGCTTACTAGCGGGGGCCCACAATGAGCAGTTCTTC. Translating it yields CASSLLAGAHNEQFF.

The chain links TRBV5-4 to TRBJ1-2; 7 bases map to TRBD1. Trimming removed 0 bases from V and 6 bases from J; junction bases left unmatched: 2. Germline loops: CDR1 SGHNT, CDR2 YYREEE (reference sequence). There are 13 residues in the CDR3. CDR3 sequence reads: CASSLAGTDGYTF. Written as DNA, the CDR3 is TGTGCCAGCAGCTTGGCGGGGACAGATGGCTACACCTTC.

J is TRBJ2-4 and V is TRBV3-1 (or the pseudogene TRBV3-2); 7 nucleotides align to TRBD1. The CDR3 is made up of 14 amino acids. Losses at the gene ends were 6 bases for V and 4 bases for J; bases not matched to a gene: 6. Germline V CDR1 and CDR2: LGHDT, YNNKEL (reference sequence). The CDR3 spells CASRGRDRKNIQYF. The CDR3 nucleotides are TGTGCCAGCAGGGGTAGGGACAGAAAAAACATTCAGTACTTC.

V and J are TRBV3-1 (or the pseudogene TRBV3-2) and TRBJ1-3; 7 nucleotides line up with TRBD1. The ends lost 4 bases at V and 1 base at J; junction bases unmatched: 7. Germline V gene lookup returns CDR1 LGHDT and CDR2 YNNKEL (reference sequence). The CDR3 is 16 amino acids. The CDR3 protein is CASSLRQGSSGNTIYF. The CDR3 DNA reads as TGTGCCAGCAGCCTTAGACAGGGATCGTCTGGAAACACCATATATTTT.

This clone was seen a handful of times. The chain links TRBV6-1 to TRBJ2-6; D gene uncertain. CDR3 size: 16 residues. V was shortened by 1 base and J by 4 bases, with 11 bases between the two germline ends. CDR1 MNHNS and CDR2 SASEGT come from the germline V gene. CDR3 amino acids: CASSEGPVLGANVLTF. CDR3 sequence (DNA): TGTGCCAGCAGTGAAGGCCCGGTACTGGGGGCCAACGTCCTGACTTTC.

V gene TRBV2 combines with J gene TRBJ2-1, with TRBD2 matching over 12 bases. Trimming cost V 11 bases and J 12 bases; bases outside gene matches: 11. The germline V gene encodes CDR1 SNHLY and CDR2 FYNNEI. There are 13 residues in the CDR3. This CDR3 is CASGLAGTEGQFF. CDR3 in DNA: TGTGCCTCTGGACTAGCGGGGACCGAGGGGCAGTTCTTC.

The V and J genes are TRBV6-5 and TRBJ2-1, with 9 bases aligning to TRBD1. Germline values: CDR1 MNHEY, CDR2 SVGAGI. J lost 2 bases, V lost 2 bases, and 1 base had no gene match. This CDR3 has 15 amino acids. The DNA for the CDR3 is TGTGCCAGCAGTTACGGGACAGGGACCTACAATGAGCAGTTCTTC. It translates to CASSYGTGTYNEQFF.

The chain is built from TRBV9 and TRBJ2-1; TRBD2 aligns across 8 bases. CDR1 is SGDLS, CDR2 YYNGEE, per germline. V shed 2 bases and J 9 bases; nucleotides not matched to a gene: 7. The CDR3 runs to 14 residues. CDR3 nucleotides: TGTGCCAGCAGCGTCAAGGGACTAGGTCTTGAGCAGTTCTTC. Translated: CASSVKGLGLEQFF.

The chain recombines TRBV6-2 or TRBV6-3 with TRBJ2-3; 9 bases are a match to TRBD2. This CDR3 has 16 amino acids. Germline V lookup: CDR1 MNHEY, CDR2 SVGEGT. With 2 bases clipped from V and 2 bases from J, the junction kept 5 bases outside the gene matches. The CDR3 bases are TGTGCCAGCAGTTACGGTCAGCGGGGGGCCACAGATACGCAGTATTTT. Amino acids: CASSYGQRGATDTQYF.

This chain links TRBV13 with TRBJ1-6, with D tentatively TRBD1 (6 bases). The germline gives CDR1 PRHDT, CDR2 FYEKMQ (reference sequence). The length of the CDR3 is 16 residues. Trimming cost V 2 bases and J 3 bases, with 11 bases left between them. Here the CDR3 DNA reads TGTGCCAGCAGCTTACAAGGGGGTTACTATAATTCACCCCTCCACTTT. It codes for CASSLQGGYYNSPLHF.

The J gene is TRBJ2-3, the V gene TRBV7-2; 8 bases map to TRBD2. The CDR3 sequence is 16 residues long. Germline V gene sequence: CDR1 SGHTA, CDR2 FQGNSA. V was pared by 5 bases and J by 4 bases, with 11 bases of the junction left unmatched. This chain's CDR3 is CASSQRGGRPPDTQYF. As DNA, the CDR3 is TGTGCCAGCAGCCAACGGGGGGGAAGACCCCCAGATACGCAGTATTTT.

The V gene is TRBV27, the J gene TRBJ1-2; 7 bases agree with TRBD1. The ends lost 5 bases at V and 2 bases at J; junction bases unmatched: 2. Looked up from germline, CDR1 is MNHEY and CDR2 is SMNVEV (reference sequence). The CDR3 sequence is 13 residues long. CDR3 nucleotide sequence: TGTGCCAGCAGTGCGACAGGGAACTATGGCTACACCTTC. It is translated as CASSATGNYGYTF.

This clone has just one count. This rearrangement joins TRBV5-5 to TRBJ1-2, with D possibly being TRBD1 (6 bases). V was shortened by 4 bases and J by 7 bases, with 26 bases between the two germline ends. The CDR3 is made up of 17 amino acids. The germline V gene has CDR1 SGHKS and CDR2 YYEKEE (reference sequence). The CDR3 nucleotides read TGTGCCAGCAGCCGCCACCGGACGGGACATAGGCAGGGTGGCTACACCTTC. It encodes CASSRHRTGHRQGGYTF.

The J gene is TRBJ1-5, the V gene TRBV5-8, with a weak D call TRBD1 (5 bases). CDR3 length: 15 residues. V lost 4 bases and J lost 1, with 12 bases in between. Per the germline V gene, CDR1 is SGHTS and CDR2 is YDEGEE. The CDR3 nucleotides are TGTGCCAGCAGCGGAGGGGCTATCAGCAATCAGCCCCAGCATTTT. Its protein product is CASSGGAISNQPQHF.

The rearrangement links TRBV12-5 to TRBJ1-1; 9 bases agree with TRBD1. Germline lookup yields CDR1 LGHNT and CDR2 FRNRAP. Trimming at V came to 0 bases and at J to 1 base, leaving 12 bases not matched to a gene. The CDR3 extends over 19 amino acids. The CDR3 coding sequence is TGTGCTAGTGGTTTGGTTTGGGGACAGGGAAAAAATTGGAACACTGAAGCTTTCTTT. This codes for CASGLVWGQGKNWNTEAFF.

The gene calls are TRBV27 and TRBJ1-1; tentative D call: TRBD1 (5 bases). Germline CDR1 reads MNHEY; CDR2 reads SMNVEV (reference sequence). The V and J ends lost 7 bases and 4 bases respectively, with 16 bases between them. CDR3 length: 14 amino acids. The CDR3: CASKTQGVGTEAFF. CDR3 bases: TGTGCCAGCAAAACCCAGGGTGTTGGCACTGAAGCTTTCTTT.

This clone was seen just once. The chain is built from TRBV25-1 and TRBJ1-6, with D hard to call. The CDR3 covers 12 residues. Germline V gene sequence: CDR1 MGHDK, CDR2 SYGVNS. V lost 6 bases and J lost 9, with 9 bases in between. CDR3 protein: CASRPESSPLHF. CDR3 nucleotides: TGTGCCAGCAGACCCGAGTCTTCACCCCTCCACTTT. The full variable domain, completed using reference TRBV25-1 and TRBJ1-6, is EADIYQTPRYLVIGTGKKITLECSQTMGHDKMYWYQQDPGMELHLIHYSYGVNSTEKGDLSSESTVSRIRTEHFPLTLESARPSHTSQYLCASRPESSPLHFGNGTRLTVT.

This clone was detected once. The rearrangement joins TRBV7-3 to TRBJ2-2; 8 bases fit TRBD2. Germline V gene data show CDR1 as SGHTA and CDR2 as FQGTGA. CDR3 length: 16 residues. The junction had 8 bases not matched to a gene; V was cut back by 5 bases and J by 3 bases. For the CDR3, the DNA is TGTGCCAGCAGCGTCGGGGGGGCCGCCGACACCGGGGAGCTGTTTTTT. Amino acid sequence: CASSVGGAADTGELFF.

This sequence joins TRBV6-5 and TRBJ2-7; perhaps TRBD1 as D (6 bases). The germline V and J ends were trimmed by 6 bases and 1 base, with 10 bases remaining between them. Per germline, CDR1 MNHEY and CDR2 SVGAGI. The CDR3 covers 13 residues. CDR3 nucleotides: TGTGCCAGCAGGGCTCAGGGGTCCTACGAGCAGTACTTC. It yields the protein CASRAQGSYEQYF.

Concerning this clone itself: Other DNA sequences within the sample encode an identical CDR3. The chain combines TRBV5-8 with TRBJ1-6, with no clear D. V shed 1 base and J shed 8 bases, with 13 bases lying between them. This CDR3 contains 15 residues. Germline assignment: CDR1 SGHTS and CDR2 YDEGEE. The CDR3 region is CASSLQIQKYSPLHF. The DNA for the CDR3 is TGTGCCAGCAGCTTGCAGATTCAGAAGTATTCACCCCTCCACTTT.

The chain joins TRBV27 to TRBJ1-2; TRBD1 is a possible D gene (6 bases). V shed 5 bases and J shed 2 bases, with 12 bases lying between them. Germline V CDR1 and CDR2: MNHEY, SMNVEV (reference sequence). The CDR3 has 14 amino acids. In DNA, the CDR3 is TGTGCCAGCAGTGTTAACAGGGCAAACTATGGCTACACCTTC. Protein sequence: CASSVNRANYGYTF.

The chain uses TRBV6-5 and TRBJ2-7, with D unclear. Germline CDR1 is MNHEY and CDR2 is SVGAGI. The CDR3 consists of 11 residues. V gave up 8 bases and J gave up 3 bases, with 8 bases separating them. The CDR3 loop is CASQNVYEQYF. The CDR3 nucleotides read TGTGCCAGCCAGAACGTCTACGAGCAGTACTTC.

The rearrangement links TRBV12-5 to TRBJ1-3; D is undetermined. CDR3 size: 16 residues. From germline, CDR1 is LGHNT and CDR2 FRNRAP. Between the trimmed V and J ends, which lost 1 base and 2 bases, there was a span of 12 bases. The CDR3 sequence is CASGLAPLSPGNTIYF. CDR3 bases: TGTGCTAGTGGTTTGGCACCATTAAGCCCTGGAAACACCATATATTTT.

The rearrangement links TRBV5-6 to TRBJ1-6, with D tentatively TRBD1 (5 bases). V dropped 2 bases and J dropped 14 bases, with 23 bases sitting between them. Germline-derived CDR1 and CDR2 are SGHDT and YYEEEE. The CDR3 consists of 16 residues. CDR3 sequence (DNA): TGTGCCAGCAGCTTCCAGGGTGGTCGAATTAGTGTGGCCCTCCACTTT. It yields the protein CASSFQGGRISVALHF.

This clone was detected once. The J gene is TRBJ2-1, the V gene TRBV7-2; 10 bases are a match to TRBD2. The V segment lost 6 bases and the J segment 7 bases; nucleotides outside the gene matches: 6. Per germline, CDR1 SGHTA and CDR2 FQGNSA. The CDR3 runs to 14 residues. This chain's CDR3 is CASRLSSGGNEQFF. The CDR3 DNA follows: TGTGCCAGCAGATTATCTAGCGGGGGTAATGAGCAGTTCTTC.

V gene TRBV28 combines with J gene TRBJ2-1; 7 nucleotides align to TRBD2. V was pared by 5 bases and J by 8 bases, with 12 bases of the junction left unmatched. This CDR3 is 15 amino acids long. Germline V lookup: CDR1 MDHEN, CDR2 SYDVKM. CDR3 in amino acids: CASSTPTGTKDEQFF. The DNA of the CDR3 is TGTGCCAGCAGTACCCCCACCGGGACTAAGGATGAGCAGTTCTTC.

The V call is TRBV10-3, the J call TRBJ1-2; no reliable D call. V gave up 0 bases and J gave up 5 bases, with 19 bases separating them. The CDR3 is 17 residues long. Germline V gene data show CDR1 as ENHRY and CDR2 as SYGVKD. As DNA, the CDR3 is TGTGCCATCAGTGAGTCGGGGTCGGGAGAAAGGATATATGGCTACACCTTC. It codes for CAISESGSGERIYGYTF.